Below, 26 T cell receptor beta chains from the same sample are listed, as sequenced in a study of identical twins. TCRdb called the 5' RACE reads again in MiXCR, with one record for every CDR3 protein. Of hundreds of thousands of distinct CDR3 sequences listed, 5.5% to 6.5% are singletons. The sequenced sample was naive T cells sorted from blood. The origin of the receptors is a man aged 18-30 years in good health.

In its sample, this clonotype was seen many times. The V gene is TRBV6-5, the J gene TRBJ1-1; 10 bases align to TRBD1. Germline loops: CDR1 MNHEY, CDR2 SVGAGI. V shed 4 bases, J shed 6 bases, and the junction held 11 bases outside the gene matches. This CDR3 is 16 amino acids long. CDR3 amino acids: CASSSTRQGATPEAFF. The CDR3, as DNA: TGTGCCAGCAGTTCTACTCGACAGGGGGCAACCCCTGAAGCTTTCTTT.

This clonotype was seen many times. V usage is TRBV25-1 and J usage is TRBJ2-2; D is unresolved. CDR1 is MGHDK, CDR2 SYGVNS, per germline. Trimming took 5 bases from V and 0 from J, leaving 10 bases between them. This CDR3 has 15 amino acids. CDR3 residues: CASSKDVSNTGELFF. DNA of the CDR3: TGTGCCAGCAGTAAGGACGTATCGAACACCGGGGAGCTGTTTTTT.

This clonotype was seen ten or more times. The rearrangement uses TRBV4-3 and TRBJ2-2; D possibly corresponds to TRBD1 (6 bases). The CDR3 sequence is 16 residues long. Germline V CDR1 and CDR2: LGHNA, YSLEER. Between the trimmed V and J ends, which lost 1 base and 4 bases, there was a span of 13 bases. In DNA, the CDR3 is TGCGCCAGCAGCCAAGGCCCAGGGGCGGGCACCGGGGAGCTGTTTTTT. Protein product: CASSQGPGAGTGELFF.

This clonotype was seen repeatedly, ten times or more. The gene calls are TRBV12-3 or TRBV12-4 and TRBJ2-5; 14 bases align to TRBD2. The CDR3 spans 15 residues. V was clipped by 6 bases and J by 3 bases; unmatched bases: 3. The CDR3 spells CASRRLAGGEETQYF. In nucleotides, the CDR3 is TGTGCCAGCAGAAGACTAGCGGGAGGGGAAGAGACCCAGTACTTC.

The V and J genes are TRBV9 and TRBJ1-1; unclear D gene. The V end lost 2 bases, the J end lost 1 base, and 9 bases lay between the germline ends. The CDR3 covers 14 residues. Germline V gene data show CDR1 as SGDLS and CDR2 as YYNGEE. The CDR3 DNA is TGTGCCAGCAGCGTTCCGACATCGAACACTGAAGCTTTCTTT. Protein: CASSVPTSNTEAFF.

V is TRBV7-2 and J is TRBJ2-2; possible D gene TRBD2, 5 bases. The germline V and J ends were trimmed by 5 bases and 6 bases, with 13 bases remaining between them. Looked up from germline, CDR1 is SGHTA and CDR2 is FQGNSA. The CDR3 has 14 residues. CDR3 residues: CASSAGLLAGELFF. CDR3 nucleotides: TGTGCCAGCAGCGCCGGACTGCTCGCCGGGGAGCTGTTTTTT.

A few counts support this clonotype. The chain joins TRBV2 to TRBJ2-1; D possibly matches TRBD1 or TRBD2 (5 bases each). Trimming removed 1 base from V and 15 bases from J, with 16 bases in between. Germline V lookup: CDR1 SNHLY, CDR2 FYNNEI. The CDR3 totals 13 residues. CDR3 sequence reads: CASSEGGLVGLFF. CDR3 nucleotides: TGTGCCAGCAGTGAAGGGGGGTTAGTTGGGCTGTTCTTC.

This clonotype was counted a few times. In DNA, the CDR3 is TGTGCCAGCAGCCGTATCGGACTAGCGGGGTACACAGATACGCAGTATTTT. Protein: CASSRIGLAGYTDTQYF. This sequence joins TRBV3-1 and TRBJ2-3, with TRBD2 matching over 12 bases. Germline lookup yields CDR1 LGHDT and CDR2 YNNKEL (reference sequence). This CDR3 is 17 amino acids long. V dropped 4 bases and J dropped 2; count of bases not matched to a gene: 7.

This rearrangement joins TRBV15 to TRBJ2-2; D call uncertain. Germline loops: CDR1 LNHNV, CDR2 YYDKDF (reference sequence). The CDR3 runs to 15 residues. The V gene lost 3 bases and the J gene lost 2 bases, with 10 bases spanning the gap. The CDR3 is CATSSRADNTGELFF. Written as DNA, the CDR3 is TGTGCCACCAGCAGCCGGGCCGACAACACCGGGGAGCTGTTTTTT.

The sample holds a few counts of this clonotype. The chain has TRBV19 and TRBJ2-3, with TRBD2 matching 7 bases. Germline-derived CDR1 and CDR2 are LNHDA and SQIVND (reference sequence). The CDR3 has 12 residues. Germline trimming cut 3 bases from V and 10 bases from J; bases unmatched to any gene: 4. CDR3 protein: CASSIGLEPQYF. DNA for the CDR3: TGTGCCAGTAGTATTGGACTAGAGCCGCAGTATTTT.

This clonotype has just a few counts. The chain links TRBV6-5 to TRBJ2-1; 8 bases are shared with TRBD2. V lost 2 bases to trimming and J lost 9 bases; unmatched junction nucleotides: 3. Per germline, CDR1 MNHEY and CDR2 SVGAGI. CDR3 size: 13 residues. In DNA, the CDR3 is TGTGCCAGCAGTTACACGGCGGGGGGTGAGCAGTTCTTC. It specifies CASSYTAGGEQFF.

This clonotype occurred many times. This rearrangement joins TRBV10-3 to TRBJ2-7, with D perhaps matching TRBD2 (5 bases). There are 13 residues in the CDR3. CDR1 is ENHRY, CDR2 SYGVKD, per germline. The ends were cut back, 4 bases at V and 4 bases at J, with 11 bases in the middle. The CDR3: CAISVEGQYEQYF. In DNA, the CDR3 is TGTGCCATCAGTGTTGAGGGTCAGTACGAGCAGTACTTC.

This clonotype has at least ten counts. The gene calls are TRBV5-1 and TRBJ1-1; 9 positions agree with TRBD1. The CDR3 consists of 14 residues. Germline CDR1 is SGHRS and CDR2 is YFSETQ. V was pared by 3 bases and J by 8 bases, with 8 bases of the junction left unmatched. The CDR3 is CASSSLPGQGEAFF. As DNA, the CDR3 is TGCGCCAGCAGCTCTTTACCGGGACAGGGCGAAGCTTTCTTT. Based on the CDR3 plus reference TRBV5-1 and TRBJ1-1, the full variable domain is KAGVTQTPRYLIKTRGQQVTLSCSPISGHRSVSWYQQTPGQGLQFLFEYFSETQRNKGNFPGRFSGRQFSNSRSEMNVSTLELGDSALYLCASSSLPGQGEAFFGQGTRLTVV.

There are many counts of this clonotype. This sequence joins TRBV12-3 or TRBV12-4 and TRBJ2-5; D perhaps matches TRBD1 (5 bases). This CDR3 spans 14 amino acids. Trimming removed 9 bases at V and 0 bases at J, with 14 bases between. The CDR3 here is CASSRAGYQETQYF. In DNA form, the CDR3 reads TGTGCCAGTTCTAGGGCAGGGTACCAAGAGACCCAGTACTTC.

This clonotype was recorded many times. V gene TRBV4-2 combines with J gene TRBJ1-5; D possibly corresponds to TRBD1 (5 bases). V lost 3 bases, J lost 2 bases, and 8 bases lay in between. The CDR3 is made up of 14 amino acids. Germline-derived CDR1 and CDR2 are LGHNA and YNFKEQ. CDR3 sequence reads: CASSQTDGNQPQHF. CDR3 DNA sequence: TGTGCCAGCAGCCAGACAGACGGCAATCAGCCCCAGCATTTT.

This clonotype was found many times. The chain employs TRBV5-1 and TRBJ2-1; 10 nucleotides line up with TRBD2. Germline assignment: CDR1 SGHRS and CDR2 YFSETQ. J was trimmed by 4 bases and V by 2 bases; bases with no gene match: 6. The CDR3 extends over 16 amino acids. The CDR3 here is CASSLRQREGYNEQFF. Written as DNA, the CDR3 is TGCGCCAGCAGCTTAAGACAGCGGGAGGGGTACAATGAGCAGTTCTTC. Combining the CDR3 with reference TRBV5-1 and TRBJ2-1 gives the whole variable domain KAGVTQTPRYLIKTRGQQVTLSCSPISGHRSVSWYQQTPGQGLQFLFEYFSETQRNKGNFPGRFSGRQFSNSRSEMNVSTLELGDSALYLCASSLRQREGYNEQFFGPGTRLTVL.

This clonotype was detected once. This chain uses TRBV7-6 with TRBJ2-1, with D perhaps matching TRBD2 (6 bases). The CDR3 sequence is 15 residues long. CDR1 and CDR2 from the germline V gene are SGHVS and FNYEAQ. Trimming removed 2 bases at V and 7 bases at J, with 15 bases between. In nucleotides, the CDR3 is TGTGCCAGCAGCTTAACGAAGCCGGGAGTAAATGAGCAGTTCTTC. Its protein product is CASSLTKPGVNEQFF.

This clonotype was recorded at least ten times. The J gene is TRBJ2-1, the V gene TRBV6-2 or TRBV6-3; perhaps TRBD1 as D (5 bases). Germline V CDR1 and CDR2: MNHEY, SVGEGT. V lost 8 bases and J 7 bases, leaving 9 bases between the germline ends. The CDR3 consists of 11 residues. The CDR3 spells CASSGWNEQFF. In DNA form, the CDR3 reads TGTGCCAGCTCAGGGTGGAATGAGCAGTTCTTC.

This clonotype appeared many times. This chain connects TRBV20-1 to TRBJ2-1; 7 bases map to TRBD2. This CDR3 is built from 13 residues. V dropped 5 bases and J dropped 7; count of bases not matched to a gene: 8. Germline V CDR1 and CDR2: DFQATT, SNEGSKA (reference sequence). This chain's CDR3 is CSAGEGLGNEQFF. CDR3 nucleotides: TGCAGTGCTGGGGAGGGCCTAGGGAATGAGCAGTTCTTC.

The chain couples TRBV9 to TRBJ2-2; 7 positions agree with TRBD1. The germline V gene has CDR1 SGDLS and CDR2 YYNGEE. This CDR3 is built from 16 residues. The ends lost 4 bases at V and 5 bases at J; junction bases unmatched: 11. DNA for the CDR3: TGTGCCAGCAGCCCGCGACAGGGCGGACAGACCGGGGAGCTGTTTTTT. Its translation is CASSPRQGGQTGELFF.

This clonotype came up a few times. The rearrangement joins TRBV4-3 to TRBJ2-7, with unresolved D. V dropped 3 bases and J dropped 2 bases, with 11 bases sitting between them. This CDR3 has 14 residues. The germline V gene encodes CDR1 LGHNA and CDR2 YSLEER. CDR3 DNA: TGCGCCAGCAGCCAGGGCTCTAGAGCCTACGAGCAGTACTTC. This encodes CASSQGSRAYEQYF.

The chain uses TRBV24-1 and TRBJ2-5; D not resolved. The CDR3 contains 16 residues. Trimming took 4 bases from V and 4 from J, leaving 18 bases between them. Germline assignment: CDR1 KGHDR and CDR2 SFDVKD. CDR3 amino acids: CATSEPDGPRAETQYF. Here the CDR3 DNA reads TGTGCCACCAGTGAACCGGACGGGCCCCGGGCAGAGACCCAGTACTTC.

This clonotype was detected many times. V usage is TRBV4-3 and J usage is TRBJ2-7; D remains ambiguous. The germline gives CDR1 LGHNA, CDR2 YSLEER. V was trimmed by 1 base and J by 2 bases, leaving 15 bases between them. This CDR3 region has 16 residues. The CDR3 protein is CASSQGTEPIPYEQYF. The CDR3, as DNA: TGCGCCAGCAGCCAAGGGACCGAACCGATTCCCTACGAGCAGTACTTC.

The rearrangement uses TRBV3-1 and TRBJ2-7; no clear D gene. Germline V gene lookup returns CDR1 LGHDT and CDR2 YNNKEL (reference sequence). V gave up 1 base and J gave up 6 bases, with 13 bases separating them. The CDR3 spans 14 residues. As DNA, the CDR3 is TGTGCCAGCAGCCAAGGAACCCTGGCAAGCGAGCAGTACTTC. As protein: CASSQGTLASEQYF.

Ten or more counts support this clonotype. The chain links TRBV10-3 to TRBJ2-5; 7 nucleotides agree with TRBD1. CDR1 and CDR2 from the germline V gene are ENHRY and SYGVKD. V was clipped by 6 bases and J by 4 bases; unmatched bases: 8. The CDR3 contains 14 residues. The CDR3 region has the DNA TGTGCCATCAGAGGGGGCAGCGCCCCAGAGACCCAGTACTTC. It yields the protein CAIRGGSAPETQYF.

Ten or more counts support this clonotype. The chain is built from TRBV15 and TRBJ1-5; 11 bases line up with TRBD1. Per the germline V gene, CDR1 is LNHNV and CDR2 is YYDKDF (reference sequence). Germline trimming cut 3 bases from V and 5 bases from J; bases unmatched to any gene: 3. The CDR3 totals 15 residues. CDR3 nucleotide sequence: TGTGCCACCAGCAGTGGGGACAGGGGGGATCAGCCCCAGCATTTT. Its translation: CATSSGDRGDQPQHF.